This TCR beta chain stems from a study of blood T cells in healthy people across ages. General study findings and limits: Donor CMV status was unknown, possibly confounding expanded clonotype changes.

The V end lost 4 bases, the J end lost 0 bases, and 11 bases lay between the germline ends. The CDR3 extends over 14 amino acids. Germline CDR1 DFQATT, CDR2 SNEGSKA (reference sequence). It was with a sample-barcoded 5' primer and a J-beta primer mix that a second PCR of about 6 to 11 cycles was run. TCRdb reprocessed the 5' RACE reads via MiXCR and lists one record per CDR3 protein. The sample gives 1.5 million to 2 million distinct CDR3 sequences, about 50% of which show up once; roughly 2.1% is in the top ten. A note on this clonotype: Its antigen is still unknown.

This TCR was recovered from a woman aged 40-49 years in good health. The sequencing input was blood. J is TRBJ2-3 and V is TRBV20-1; D might be TRBD2 (6 bases). The CDR3 DNA sequence: TGCAGTGCTACACGACTAGTGAGCACAGATACGCAGTATTTT. Residues: CSATRLVSTDTQYF.